One and the same sample provided the 10 T cell receptor beta chains below, sequenced in a study of Ad26.COV2.S vaccination and SARS-CoV-2 variants. The treatment is: roughly 18 received Ad26.COV2.S at low or high dose, single or two shots; about 5 received placebo; per-sample allocation not given. All samples were drawn on day 63, counting from the first vaccine or placebo injection. Measured with immunoSEQ multiplex PCR; TCRdb has only the in-frame clones, and not every one. The sample comprises fewer than 800,000 clones, around 92% of which are singletons, and over 1.3% rests with the top ten. The sample in question was peripheral blood, obtained in a trial of Ad26.COV2.S vaccine versus placebo. Source of these receptors: a person between 18 and 59 years old who received the Ad26.COV2.S COVID-19 vaccine or a placebo.

The chain employs TRBV4-2 and TRBJ1-2; 9 nucleotides agree with TRBD1. The CDR3 totals 18 residues. CDR1 is LGHNA, CDR2 YNFKEQ, per germline. V shed 6 bases and J 4 bases; nucleotides not matched to a gene: 18. CDR3 loop: CASSTGTGDRDPSYGYTF. The DNA for the CDR3 is TGTGCCAGCAGTACGGGAACCGGGGACAGGGATCCTTCCTATGGCTACACCTTC.

V usage is TRBV5-6 and J usage is TRBJ2-7; perhaps TRBD2 as D (6 bases). The CDR3 is 13 residues long. Per germline, CDR1 SGHDT and CDR2 YYEEEE. V lost 8 bases to trimming and J lost 3 bases, with 15 bases between them. CDR3 coding DNA: TGTGCCAGTAACGAATGGAGGGGCTACGAGCAGTACTTC. This encodes CASNEWRGYEQYF.

V is TRBV24-1 and J is TRBJ2-1; D is unresolved. The CDR3 sequence is 13 residues long. V was shortened by 2 bases and J by 11 bases, with 12 bases between the two germline ends. Looked up from germline, CDR1 is KGHDR and CDR2 is SFDVKD. CDR3 sequence reads: CATSDSPQYKQFF. CDR3 in DNA: TGTGCCACCAGTGATTCACCACAGTACAAGCAGTTCTTC.

This clone was counted a few times. In the same sample, other DNA sequences code for this CDR3. The rearrangement joins TRBV5-1 to TRBJ2-2; D call uncertain. CDR1 SGHRS and CDR2 YFSETQ come from the germline V gene. The V gene lost 0 bases and the J gene lost 4 bases, with 4 bases spanning the gap. This CDR3 has 13 residues. The CDR3 here is CASSLEGTGELFF. Written as DNA, the CDR3 is TGCGCCAGCAGCTTGGAGGGCACCGGGGAGCTGTTTTTT. Based on the CDR3 plus reference TRBV5-1 and TRBJ2-2, the full variable domain is KAGVTQTPRYLIKTRGQQVTLSCSPISGHRSVSWYQQTPGQGLQFLFEYFSETQRNKGNFPGRFSGRQFSNSRSEMNVSTLELGDSALYLCASSLEGTGELFFGEGSRLTVL.

This clone was recorded many times. The chain recombines TRBV27 with TRBJ1-2; no definite D call. Trimming left V 7 bases short and J 4 bases short, with 10 bases between. The germline gives CDR1 MNHEY, CDR2 SMNVEV (reference sequence). This CDR3 spans 12 amino acids. Here the CDR3 reads CASKGQSYGYTF. The CDR3 nucleotides read TGTGCCAGCAAGGGCCAGTCCTATGGCTACACCTTC.

The rearrangement links TRBV5-4 to TRBJ1-6; D is undetermined. This CDR3 is built from 17 residues. V was trimmed by 4 bases and J by 0 bases, leaving 14 bases between them. Germline values: CDR1 SGHNT, CDR2 YYREEE (reference sequence). CDR3 sequence (DNA): TGTGCCAGCAGCCCCGGAGGAGGGAGCTCCTATAATTCACCCCTCCACTTT. Protein product: CASSPGGGSSYNSPLHF.

This clone appeared a single time. The chain is built from TRBV18 and TRBJ1-4; unclear D gene. This CDR3 is 15 amino acids long. V lost 3 bases, J lost 8 bases, and 16 bases lay in between. Germline V lookup: CDR1 KGHSH, CDR2 LQKENI. CDR3 in amino acids: CASSPPSLSGEKLFF. The CDR3 nucleotides read TGTGCCAGCTCACCCCCAAGCCTCTCGGGGGAAAAACTGTTTTTT. Looking up the rest from reference TRBV18 and TRBJ1-4 gives the full variable domain: NAGVMQNPRHLVRRRGQEARLRCSPMKGHSHVYWYRQLPEEGLKFMVYLQKENIIDESGMPKERFSAEFPKEGPSILRIQQVVRGDSAAYFCASSPPSLSGEKLFFGSGTQLSVL.

This clone was recorded once. The DNA for the CDR3 is TGTGCCAGCAGCCCATATAGGACAACCTTCTCCTACGAGCAGTACTTC. This sequence encodes CASSPYRTTFSYEQYF. The chain is built from TRBV7-2 and TRBJ2-7; weak D call: TRBD1 (5 bases). V gave up 5 bases and J gave up 0 bases, with 17 bases separating them. Germline V lookup: CDR1 SGHTA, CDR2 FQGNSA. The CDR3 covers 16 residues.

The genes are TRBV5-8 and TRBJ2-7, with no clear D. V was clipped by 2 bases and J by 9 bases, with 15 bases between them. Looked up from germline, CDR1 is SGHTS and CDR2 is YDEGEE. The CDR3 sequence is 13 residues long. CDR3 coding DNA: TGTGCCAGCAGCTTTGGTACGCTCCTCGGGCAGTACTTC. Translating gives CASSFGTLLGQYF.

V is TRBV24-1 and J is TRBJ2-7; no clear D. From germline, CDR1 is KGHDR and CDR2 SFDVKD. Trimming removed 5 bases at V and 3 bases at J, with 10 bases between. The CDR3 consists of 13 residues. This chain's CDR3 is CATSAQKGYEQYF. DNA for the CDR3: TGTGCCACCAGTGCCCAGAAGGGCTACGAGCAGTACTTC.